This TCR beta chain was observed in a study of T cell responses to AZD1222 COVID-19 vaccine. The study, taken as a whole, reports: Spike-specific TCR repertoires showed rising breadth and depth after two AZD1222 doses. Spike was spanned by vaccine-associated CD4 TCRs, with dominance at 160-218 and 743-854.

For this clone: Antigen unknown.

The repertoire was sequenced with immunoSEQ multiplex PCR; TCRdb's copy has only in-frame clones and lacks some. The sample consists of about 77,000 clones, roughly 90% of them appearing once. The J segment lost 7 bases and the V segment lost 1 base, leaving 5 bases of the junction unmatched. Germline V lookup: CDR1 KGHSH, CDR2 LQKENI. The CDR3 totals 14 residues. The TCR originated in an adult who received the AZD1222 COVID-19 vaccine. The source material was peripheral blood, sampled 28 days after the second AZD1222 dose. The V gene is TRBV18, the J gene TRBJ2-7; 9 bases are shared with TRBD2. The CDR3 coding sequence is TGTGCCAGCTCACCACTAGCGGGAGTTCGGGAGCAGTACTTC. Its translation: CASSPLAGVREQYF.